A single sample gave rise to the 29 T cell receptor beta chains below, sequenced in a study of blood T cell repertoires in COVID-19. Libraries were prepared by immunoSEQ multiplex PCR; TCRdb keeps only in-frame clonotypes and omits some of them. The data hold about 68,000 clones, with approximately 90% observed a single time. Sequences were obtained from peripheral blood. The receptors originated from a woman aged 60-75 years with active COVID-19.

The chain carries TRBV30 and TRBJ2-5; 7 bases fit TRBD2. Germline CDR1 reads GTSNPN; CDR2 reads SVGIG (reference sequence). The trim removed 5 bases at V and 4 bases at J, leaving 13 bases unmatched. The CDR3 runs 15 residues. The CDR3 nucleotides are TGTGCCTGGTCTAGTCCAGAATGGGGGGGAGAGACCCAGTACTTC. Its protein product is CAWSSPEWGGETQYF. Looking up the rest from reference TRBV30 and TRBJ2-5 gives the full variable domain: SQTIHQWPATLVQPVGSPLSLECTVEGTSNPNLYWYRQAAGRGLQLLFYSVGIGQISSEVPQNLSASRPQDRQFILSSKKLLLSDSGFYLCAWSSPEWGGETQYFGPGTRLLVL.

Comments on this clone: One end of the junction fails to match germline, which may point to a read error. The chain links TRBV3-1 (or the pseudogene TRBV3-2) to TRBJ2-7, with 13 bases identical to TRBD2. Germline loops: CDR1 LGHDT, CDR2 YNNKEL (reference sequence). There are 15 residues in the CDR3. The CDR3 region is CASSPSTGLAGRFSF. DNA of the CDR3: TGTGCCAGCAGCCCTTCAACGGGACTAGCGGGACGTTTTTCCTTC.

The genes are TRBV19 and TRBJ2-1; 12 nucleotides match TRBD2. J lost 7 bases, V lost 4 bases, and 5 bases had no gene match. There are 15 residues in the CDR3. From germline, CDR1 is LNHDA and CDR2 SQIVND (reference sequence). The CDR3 here is CASSTLAGGPNEQFF. The DNA of the CDR3 is TGTGCCAGTAGTACGCTAGCGGGAGGGCCGAATGAGCAGTTCTTC.

The chain couples TRBV7-8 to TRBJ1-1; D might be TRBD1 (5 bases). Germline assignment: CDR1 SGHVS and CDR2 FQNEAQ. Between the trimmed V and J ends, which lost 5 bases and 5 bases, there was a span of 15 bases. The CDR3 extends over 14 amino acids. CDR3 protein: CASSAGGTRTEAFF. In nucleotides, the CDR3 is TGTGCCAGCAGCGCCGGAGGGACGCGAACTGAAGCTTTCTTT.

This chain links TRBV28 with TRBJ1-3, with D maybe TRBD1 (5 bases). V lost 4 bases and J 8 bases, leaving 12 bases between the germline ends. Germline lookup yields CDR1 MDHEN and CDR2 SYDVKM. The CDR3 has 13 amino acids. Written as DNA, the CDR3 is TGTGCCAGCAGTTCGGGACTCCGACACACCATATATTTT. This gives the protein CASSSGLRHTIYF. The variable domain in full, completed from reference TRBV28 and TRBJ1-3, reads DVKVTQSSRYLVKRTGEKVFLECVQDMDHENMFWYRQDPGLGLRLIYFSYDVKMKEKGDIPEGYSVSREKKERFSLILESASTNQTSMYLCASSSGLRHTIYFGEGSWLTVV.

The CDR3 sequence: CASSPGTNKKETQYF. The DNA for the CDR3 is TGTGCCAGCAGCCCAGGGACAAATAAAAAAGAGACCCAGTACTTC. V usage is TRBV6-6 and J usage is TRBJ2-5, with a weak D call TRBD1 (6 bases). Trimming left V 6 bases short and J 3 bases short, with 17 bases between. The CDR3 sequence is 15 residues long. Germline V gene sequence: CDR1 MNHNY, CDR2 SVGAGI (reference sequence).

In this sample, this clone turned up once. This chain links TRBV18 with TRBJ1-3; unclear D gene. Germline-derived CDR1 and CDR2 are KGHSH and LQKENI. Trimming left V 5 bases short and J 0 bases short, with 14 bases between. The CDR3 runs to 16 residues. Written as DNA, the CDR3 is TGTGCCAGCTCAGAAGGTCAGGCGGGCTCTGGAAACACCATATATTTT. The encoded protein is CASSEGQAGSGNTIYF.

This clone showed up just once. The chain has TRBV10-1 and TRBJ2-3; D is unresolved. Deletions cut 8 bases from V and 3 bases from J, with 12 bases between. Germline V lookup: CDR1 WNHNN, CDR2 SYGVQD (reference sequence). This CDR3 has 13 amino acids. The CDR3 DNA follows: TGCGCCAGCTCGTCGAGGCAGACAGATACGCAGTATTTT. This encodes CASSSRQTDTQYF.

About this clone itself: One junction end does not reproduce the germline sequence, and a read error may be involved. Within the sample, other DNA sequences also encode this same CDR3. The chain links TRBV7-9 to TRBJ2-7; TRBD1 matches 10 bases. The CDR3 spans 13 residues. CDR1 and CDR2 from the germline V gene are SEHNR and FQNEAQ (reference sequence). CDR3 bases: TGTGCCAGCAGCCCCAGGGGGGGGGACAGGGGCTTCTTC. This encodes CASSPRGGDRGFF.

V is TRBV9 and J is TRBJ2-1; 7 bases are shared with TRBD2. From germline, CDR1 is SGDLS and CDR2 YYNGEE. The CDR3 extends over 16 amino acids. Trimming removed 3 bases from V and 10 bases from J; junction bases left unmatched: 16. The CDR3, as DNA: TGTGCCAGCAGCGAAAGACTAGCACCTAGGGGATGGGAGCAGTTCTTC. The encoded protein is CASSERLAPRGWEQFF.

The chain has TRBV5-5 and TRBJ2-7, with 13 bases lining up with TRBD2. The trim removed 9 bases at V and 5 bases at J, leaving 2 bases unmatched. The CDR3 length is 12 residues. CDR1 SGHKS and CDR2 YYEKEE come from the germline V gene (reference sequence). The CDR3 bases are TGTGCCACCGGGACTAGCGGGAACGAGCAGTACTTC. Translating it yields CATGTSGNEQYF.

The rearrangement uses TRBV18 and TRBJ1-1; TRBD1 is a possible D gene (5 bases). V dropped 5 bases and J dropped 1 base, with 17 bases sitting between them. Germline CDR1 reads KGHSH; CDR2 reads LQKENI. This CDR3 has 16 residues. The CDR3 DNA reads as TGTGCCAGCTCATATCTAAGAGGGACTACGAACACTGAAGCTTTCTTT. It yields the protein CASSYLRGTTNTEAFF.

CDR3 in DNA: TGTGCCAGCAGCCACGTCGGACTAGCGGGAGAAGAGACCCAGTACTTC. It translates to CASSHVGLAGEETQYF. The chain joins TRBV3-1 (or the pseudogene TRBV3-2) to TRBJ2-5; 13 bases fit TRBD2. The CDR3 spans 16 residues. Unmatched junction bases numbered 4, after V lost 3 bases and J lost 3 bases. Germline V gene data show CDR1 as LGHDT and CDR2 as YNNKEL (reference sequence).

V and J are TRBV2 and TRBJ2-2; 8 bases line up with TRBD2. The germline V gene has CDR1 SNHLY and CDR2 FYNNEI. CDR3 length: 13 amino acids. V was pared by 6 bases and J by 7 bases, with 4 bases of the junction left unmatched. CDR3: CASRSRGGGELFF. CDR3 nucleotide sequence: TGTGCCAGCAGGAGTCGGGGGGGCGGGGAGCTGTTTTTT.

The rearrangement links TRBV5-6 to TRBJ2-7; 8 bases agree with TRBD1. Germline CDR1 reads SGHDT; CDR2 reads YYEEEE. V was pared by 5 bases and J by 4 bases, with 8 bases of the junction left unmatched. The CDR3 contains 14 residues. This CDR3 reads CASRSPGQGYEQYF. The DNA for the CDR3 is TGTGCCAGCAGATCCCCAGGACAGGGTTACGAGCAGTACTTC.

The gene calls are TRBV28 and TRBJ2-7, with unresolved D. V was cut by 1 base and J by 8 bases, with 6 bases left in between. The length of the CDR3 is 11 residues. The germline V gene has CDR1 MDHEN and CDR2 SYDVKM. CDR3: CASSLSPKQYF. CDR3 nucleotide sequence: TGTGCCAGCAGTTTATCCCCCAAGCAGTACTTC.

This clone is judged medium-sized. The chain carries TRBV27 and TRBJ2-7; 7 bases fit TRBD2. The J segment lost 6 bases and the V segment lost 7 bases, leaving 12 bases of the junction unmatched. Germline CDR1 reads MNHEY; CDR2 reads SMNVEV (reference sequence). The CDR3 has 14 amino acids. CDR3 amino acids: CASTQGGALSEQYF. For the CDR3, the DNA is TGTGCCAGCACCCAGGGAGGGGCGCTTAGCGAGCAGTACTTC.

A single count supports this clone. The V gene is TRBV5-4, the J gene TRBJ2-5, with D uncertain. Trimming left V 0 bases short and J 2 bases short, with 8 bases between. This CDR3 is 14 amino acids long. From germline, CDR1 is SGHNT and CDR2 YYREEE (reference sequence). DNA of the CDR3: TGTGCCAGCAGCTTGGAGCAGCGACAAGAGACCCAGTACTTC. Translated, it gives CASSLEQRQETQYF.

The chain carries TRBV18 and TRBJ2-1; 13 nucleotides match TRBD2. Germline V gene data show CDR1 as KGHSH and CDR2 as LQKENI. With 2 bases clipped from V and 10 bases from J, the junction kept 8 bases outside the gene matches. CDR3 length: 16 residues. CDR3 DNA sequence: TGTGCCAGCTCACCATTGGGACTAGCGGGAAATCGGGAGCAGTTCTTC. This gives the protein CASSPLGLAGNREQFF.

This clone is a singleton in its sample. The rearrangement links TRBV7-9 to TRBJ2-1, with 14 nucleotides matching TRBD2. V was pared by 5 bases and J by 14 bases, with 5 bases of the junction left unmatched. CDR3 size: 13 residues. CDR1 is SEHNR, CDR2 FQNEAQ, per germline (reference sequence). The CDR3 sequence is CASSPGLAGEEFF. DNA for the CDR3: TGTGCCAGCAGCCCGGGACTAGCGGGAGAGGAGTTCTTC.

The chain carries TRBV6-5 and TRBJ1-1, with TRBD1 identical over 8 bases. The CDR3 is made up of 13 amino acids. V shed 6 bases and J 3 bases; nucleotides not matched to a gene: 3. Per germline, CDR1 MNHEY and CDR2 SVGAGI. The CDR3 here is CASSRTGYTEAFF. Written as DNA, the CDR3 is TGTGCCAGCAGCAGGACAGGGTACACTGAAGCTTTCTTT.

The chain recombines TRBV5-1 with TRBJ2-2, with 10 positions matching TRBD2. CDR3 length: 14 amino acids. V was clipped by 9 bases and J by 1 base; unmatched bases: 3. Germline values: CDR1 SGHRS, CDR2 YFSETQ. Here the CDR3 reads CATRTSGNTGELFF. The DNA of the CDR3 is TGCGCCACCCGGACTAGCGGGAACACCGGGGAGCTGTTTTTT.

This chain connects TRBV5-1 to TRBJ2-5; tentative D call: TRBD1 (6 bases). The V end was cut by 5 bases, the J end by 9 bases, with 14 bases between. Germline V gene data show CDR1 as SGHRS and CDR2 as YFSETQ. This CDR3 has 12 residues. CDR3: CASRDSGTAQYF. CDR3 nucleotide sequence: TGCGCCAGCAGGGACAGCGGAACGGCCCAGTACTTC.

The gene calls are TRBV15 and TRBJ2-3, with D perhaps TRBD2 (7 bases). The CDR3 runs to 14 residues. Trimming stripped 8 bases from V and 3 bases from J, with 15 bases between. Germline lookup yields CDR1 LNHNV and CDR2 YYDKDF (reference sequence). The CDR3 here is CATLARGGTDTQYF. In DNA form, the CDR3 reads TGTGCCACCTTAGCAAGGGGGGGAACAGATACGCAGTATTTT.

The chain couples TRBV7-9 to TRBJ2-1; 12 bases fit TRBD2. J gave up 6 bases and V 5 bases, and 5 bases lay outside the gene matches. Germline V CDR1 and CDR2: SEHNR, FQNEAQ (reference sequence). There are 15 residues in the CDR3. CDR3 region: CASSATSGRFNEQFF. In nucleotides, the CDR3 is TGTGCCAGCAGCGCGACTAGCGGGAGATTCAATGAGCAGTTCTTC.

The rearrangement joins TRBV7-9 to TRBJ2-7, with TRBD2 identical over 7 bases. Germline V CDR1 and CDR2: SEHNR, FQNEAQ (reference sequence). This CDR3 contains 16 residues. V trimming: 5 bases; J trimming: 7 bases; junction bases outside the gene matches: 17. The CDR3: CASSPPGVGGFREQYF. CDR3 nucleotides: TGTGCCAGCAGCCCACCGGGGGTGGGAGGGTTCCGGGAGCAGTACTTC.

This clone turned up a few times. This chain connects TRBV7-9 to TRBJ2-3, with 8 bases identical to TRBD2. Germline V CDR1 and CDR2: SEHNR, FQNEAQ (reference sequence). This CDR3 spans 15 amino acids. V gave up 6 bases and J gave up 2 bases; unmatched junction bases: 7. The CDR3 coding sequence is TGTGCCAGCAGTCTAACTAGCGGCCTCACAGATACGCAGTATTTT. Protein: CASSLTSGLTDTQYF.

This chain uses TRBV24-1 with TRBJ2-7; D gene ambiguous. Germline V gives CDR1 KGHDR, CDR2 SFDVKD. The CDR3 is made up of 13 amino acids. V lost 5 bases, J lost 0 bases, and 7 bases lay in between. The CDR3 DNA is TGTGCCACCAGTGTTGCCAGCTCCTACGAGCAGTACTTC. Amino acids: CATSVASSYEQYF.

Regarding this clone: A read error may produce the germline difference seen at one junction end. This sequence joins TRBV14 and TRBJ2-1, with 10 bases matching TRBD2. The CDR3 contains 17 residues. Germline lookup yields CDR1 SGHDN and CDR2 FVKESK. CDR3 in amino acids: CASSQVGSGRSHNEQFF. CDR3 bases: TGTGCCAGCAGTCAAGTAGGTAGCGGGAGGTCCCACAATGAGCAGTTCTTC.